This TCR beta chain was sequenced for a study of graft-versus-host responses after intestinal transplantation. Study-level background: All recipients were transplanted with multivisceral, liver-intestinal, or isolated intestinal grafts. Recipients across the board were started on anti-thymocyte globulin induction, then kept on tacrolimus and steroids for about 3 years. Findings and caveats of the study: Detected in recipient marrow were GvH clones, some of which were first observed in ileum or blood.

Germline V gene lookup returns CDR1 SGHNT and CDR2 YENEEA. The CDR3 spans 13 residues. Trimming pared 0 bases from V and 7 bases from J, leaving 6 bases between. This table comes from immunoSEQ multiplex PCR, and its TCRdb copy is limited to in-frame clones, with some not included. This sample has some 41,000 clones, with 91% found just once. As regards this clone: Its antigen is undetermined.

The genes are TRBV11-3 and TRBJ2-2; D gene unclear. The TCR comes from a human patient who received an intestinal transplant, so some T cells may come from the graft donor. Here the sequenced sample was PBMCs, taken approximately 300 days after intestinal transplant. CDR3 protein: CASSLDAGGELFF. In nucleotides, the CDR3 is TGTGCCAGCAGCTTAGACGCCGGCGGGGAGCTGTTTTTT. Variable domain in full (rest from reference TRBV11-3 and TRBJ2-2): EAGVVQSPRYKIIEKKQPVAFWCNPISGHNTLYWYLQNLGQGPELLIRYENEEAVDDSQLPKDRFSAERLKGVDSTLKIQPAELGDSAVYLCASSLDAGGELFFGEGSRLTVL.